This T cell receptor beta chain originates from a study of CD8 T cells in ankylosing spondylitis. This clonotype occurred a few times. The CDR3 has 12 amino acids. V dropped 8 bases and J dropped 4 bases, with 12 bases sitting between them. TCRdb ran MiXCR on the 5' RACE reads and lists one entry per CDR3 protein. The table records some 270,000 distinct CDR3 sequences, over 30% of them present only once. The sequence came from a male donor with ankylosing spondylitis or in good health (not recorded which). V and J are TRBV12-3 or TRBV12-4 and TRBJ2-7; D may correspond to TRBD1 or TRBD2 (5 bases each). Material: blood, either unsorted or a sorted T cell fraction (not recorded which). The CDR3 is CASSQGGYEQYF. CDR3 nucleotide sequence: TGTGCCAGCTCGCAGGGCGGGTACGAGCAGTACTTC.